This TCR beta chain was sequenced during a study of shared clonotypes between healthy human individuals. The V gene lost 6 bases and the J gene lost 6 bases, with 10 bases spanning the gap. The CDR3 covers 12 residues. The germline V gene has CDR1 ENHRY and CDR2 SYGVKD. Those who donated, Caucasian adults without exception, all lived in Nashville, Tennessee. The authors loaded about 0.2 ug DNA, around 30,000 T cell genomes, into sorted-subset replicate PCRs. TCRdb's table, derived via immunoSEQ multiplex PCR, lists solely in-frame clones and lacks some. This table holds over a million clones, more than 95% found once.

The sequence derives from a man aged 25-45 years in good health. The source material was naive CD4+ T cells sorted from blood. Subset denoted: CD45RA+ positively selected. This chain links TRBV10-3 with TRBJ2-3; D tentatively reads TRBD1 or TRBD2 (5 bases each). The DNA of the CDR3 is TGTGCCATCAGGGGGACGGCTGATACGCAGTATTTT. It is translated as CAIRGTADTQYF.